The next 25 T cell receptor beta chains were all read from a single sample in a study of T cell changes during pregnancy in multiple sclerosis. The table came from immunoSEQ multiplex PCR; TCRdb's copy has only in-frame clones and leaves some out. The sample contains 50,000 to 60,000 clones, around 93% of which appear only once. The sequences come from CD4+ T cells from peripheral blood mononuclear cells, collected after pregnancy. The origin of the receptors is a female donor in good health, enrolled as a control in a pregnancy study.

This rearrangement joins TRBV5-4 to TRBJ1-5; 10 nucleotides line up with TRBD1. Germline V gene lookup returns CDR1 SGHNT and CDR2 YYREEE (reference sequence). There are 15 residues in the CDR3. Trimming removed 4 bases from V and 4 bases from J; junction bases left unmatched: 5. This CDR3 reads CASSPPDRGNQPQHF. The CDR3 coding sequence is TGTGCCAGCAGCCCGCCGGACAGGGGGAATCAGCCCCAGCATTTT. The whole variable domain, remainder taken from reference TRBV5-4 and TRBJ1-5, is ETGVTQSPTHLIKTRGQQVTLRCSSQSGHNTVSWYQQALGQGPQFIFQYYREEENGRGNFPPRFSGLQFPNYSSELNVNALELDDSALYLCASSPPDRGNQPQHFGDGTRLSIL.

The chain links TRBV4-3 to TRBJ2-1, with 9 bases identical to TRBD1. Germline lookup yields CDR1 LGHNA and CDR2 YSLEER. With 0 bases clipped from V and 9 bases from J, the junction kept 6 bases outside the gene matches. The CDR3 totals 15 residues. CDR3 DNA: TGCGCCAGCAGCCAAGACGGTACAGGGGGCACTGAGCAGTTCTTC. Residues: CASSQDGTGGTEQFF.

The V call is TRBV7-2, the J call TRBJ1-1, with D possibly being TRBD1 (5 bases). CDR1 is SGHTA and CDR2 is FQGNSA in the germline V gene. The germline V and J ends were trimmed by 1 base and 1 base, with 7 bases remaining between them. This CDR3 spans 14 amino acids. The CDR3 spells CASSLETENTEAFF. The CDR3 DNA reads TGTGCCAGCAGCTTAGAGACAGAGAACACTGAAGCTTTCTTT.

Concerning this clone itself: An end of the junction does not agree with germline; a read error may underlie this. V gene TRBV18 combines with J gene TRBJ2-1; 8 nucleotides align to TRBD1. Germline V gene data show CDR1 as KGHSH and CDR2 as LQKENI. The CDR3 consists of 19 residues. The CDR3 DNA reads TGTGCCAGCTCAACACCCGGGACAGGATCTAAGAAACGATACAATGAGCAGTTCTTC. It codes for CASSTPGTGSKKRYNEQFF.

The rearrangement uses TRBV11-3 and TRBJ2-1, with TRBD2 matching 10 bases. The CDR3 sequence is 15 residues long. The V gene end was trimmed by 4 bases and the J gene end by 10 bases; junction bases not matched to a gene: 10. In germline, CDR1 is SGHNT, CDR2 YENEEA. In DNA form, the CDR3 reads TGTGCCAGCAGCTCAGGGGCTAGCGGGGGAGGGGAGCAGTTCTTC. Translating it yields CASSSGASGGGEQFF.

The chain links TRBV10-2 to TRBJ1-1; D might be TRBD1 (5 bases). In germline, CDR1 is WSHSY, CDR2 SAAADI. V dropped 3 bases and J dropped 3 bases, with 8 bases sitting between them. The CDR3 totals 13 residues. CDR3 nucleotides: TGCGCCAGCAGTGATAGACAGTACACTGAAGCTTTCTTT. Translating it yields CASSDRQYTEAFF.

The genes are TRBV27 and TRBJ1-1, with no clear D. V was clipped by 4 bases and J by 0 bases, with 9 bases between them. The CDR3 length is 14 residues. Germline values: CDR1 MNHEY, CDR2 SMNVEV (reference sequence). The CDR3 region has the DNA TGTGCCAGCAGTTCCCGGGGTTTGAACACTGAAGCTTTCTTT. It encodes CASSSRGLNTEAFF.

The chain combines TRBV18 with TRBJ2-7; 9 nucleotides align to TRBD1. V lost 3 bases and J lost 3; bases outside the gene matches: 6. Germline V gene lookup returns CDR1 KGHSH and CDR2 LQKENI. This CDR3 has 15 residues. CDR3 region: CASSPLPGQGYEQYF. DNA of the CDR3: TGTGCCAGCTCACCCCTCCCGGGACAGGGCTACGAGCAGTACTTC.

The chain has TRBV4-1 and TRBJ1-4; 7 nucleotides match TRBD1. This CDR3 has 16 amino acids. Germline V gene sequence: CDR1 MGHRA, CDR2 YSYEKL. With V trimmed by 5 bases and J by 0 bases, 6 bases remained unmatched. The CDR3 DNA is TGCGCCAGCAGCGAAAGGGACAGACCAACTAATGAAAAACTGTTTTTT. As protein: CASSERDRPTNEKLFF.

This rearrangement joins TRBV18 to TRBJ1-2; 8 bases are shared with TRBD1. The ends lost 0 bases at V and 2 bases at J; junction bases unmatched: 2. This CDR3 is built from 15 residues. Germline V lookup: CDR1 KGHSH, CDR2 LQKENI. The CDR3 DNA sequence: TGTGCCAGCTCACCACCGGACAGGGTAAACTATGGCTACACCTTC. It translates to CASSPPDRVNYGYTF.

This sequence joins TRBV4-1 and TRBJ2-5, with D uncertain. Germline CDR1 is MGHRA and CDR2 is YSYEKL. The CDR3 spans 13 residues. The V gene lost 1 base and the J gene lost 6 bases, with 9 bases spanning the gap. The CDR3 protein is CASSQATVKTQYF. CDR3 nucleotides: TGCGCCAGCAGCCAAGCTACGGTCAAGACCCAGTACTTC.

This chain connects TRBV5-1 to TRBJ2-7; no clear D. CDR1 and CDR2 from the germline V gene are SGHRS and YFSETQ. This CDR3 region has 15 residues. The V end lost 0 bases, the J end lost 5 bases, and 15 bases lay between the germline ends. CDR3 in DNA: TGCGCCAGCAGCTTGGTGGCAGGTGCCCCCAACGAGCAGTACTTC. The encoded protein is CASSLVAGAPNEQYF.

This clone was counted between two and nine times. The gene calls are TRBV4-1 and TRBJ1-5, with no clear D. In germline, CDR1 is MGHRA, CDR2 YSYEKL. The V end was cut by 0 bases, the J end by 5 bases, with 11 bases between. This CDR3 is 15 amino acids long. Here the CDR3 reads CASSQETGSYQPQHF. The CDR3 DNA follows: TGCGCCAGCAGCCAAGAGACTGGCAGTTATCAGCCCCAGCATTTT.

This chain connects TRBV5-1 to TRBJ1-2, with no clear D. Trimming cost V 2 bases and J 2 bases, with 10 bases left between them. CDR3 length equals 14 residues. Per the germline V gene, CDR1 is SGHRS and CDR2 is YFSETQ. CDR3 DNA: TGCGCCAGCAGCTTCGAGGGCACCAACTATGGCTACACCTTC. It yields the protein CASSFEGTNYGYTF.

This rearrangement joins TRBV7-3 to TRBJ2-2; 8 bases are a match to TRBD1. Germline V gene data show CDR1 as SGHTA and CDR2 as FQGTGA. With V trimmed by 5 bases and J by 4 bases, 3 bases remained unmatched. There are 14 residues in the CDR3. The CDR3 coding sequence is TGTGCCAGCAGCGATACAGGGGGCACCGGGGAGCTGTTTTTT. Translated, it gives CASSDTGGTGELFF.

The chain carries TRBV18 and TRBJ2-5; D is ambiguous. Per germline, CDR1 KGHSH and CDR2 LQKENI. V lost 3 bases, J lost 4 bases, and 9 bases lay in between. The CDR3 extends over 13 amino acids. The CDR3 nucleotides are TGTGCCAGCTCACCCCAAGGCGGAGAGACCCAGTACTTC. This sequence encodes CASSPQGGETQYF. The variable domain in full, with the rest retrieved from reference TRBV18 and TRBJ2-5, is NAGVMQNPRHLVRRRGQEARLRCSPMKGHSHVYWYRQLPEEGLKFMVYLQKENIIDESGMPKERFSAEFPKEGPSILRIQQVVRGDSAAYFCASSPQGGETQYFGPGTRLLVL.

The CDR3 sequence: CATSKGDSPLHF. The CDR3 DNA is TGTGCCACCAGCAAGGGGGATTCACCCCTCCACTTT. The chain is built from TRBV15 and TRBJ1-6, with a possible D match to TRBD1 (6 bases). The CDR3 has 12 amino acids. V was clipped by 4 bases and J by 8 bases, with 6 bases between them. Germline CDR1 is LNHNV and CDR2 is YYDKDF (reference sequence). Supplemented by reference TRBV15 and TRBJ1-6, the full variable domain reads DAMVIQNPRYQVTQFGKPVTLSCSQTLNHNVMYWYQQKSSQAPKLLFHYYDKDFNNEADTPDNFQSRRPNTSFCFLDIRSPGLGDTAMYLCATSKGDSPLHFGNGTRLTVT.

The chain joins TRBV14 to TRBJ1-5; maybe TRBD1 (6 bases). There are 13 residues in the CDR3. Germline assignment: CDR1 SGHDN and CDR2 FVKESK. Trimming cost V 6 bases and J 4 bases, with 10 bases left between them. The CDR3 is CASSRGANQPQHF. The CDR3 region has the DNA TGTGCCAGCAGTCGGGGGGCTAATCAGCCCCAGCATTTT.

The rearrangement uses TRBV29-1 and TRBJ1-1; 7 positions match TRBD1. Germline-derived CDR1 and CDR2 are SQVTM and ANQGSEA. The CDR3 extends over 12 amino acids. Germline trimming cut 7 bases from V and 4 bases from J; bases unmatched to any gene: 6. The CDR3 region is CSGYRGGTEAFF. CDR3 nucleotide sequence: TGCAGCGGATACAGGGGAGGCACTGAAGCTTTCTTT.

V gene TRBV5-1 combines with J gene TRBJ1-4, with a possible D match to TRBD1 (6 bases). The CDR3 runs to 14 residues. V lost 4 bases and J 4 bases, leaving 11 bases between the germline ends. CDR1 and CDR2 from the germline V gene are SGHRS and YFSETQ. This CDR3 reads CASSEGQLNEKLFF. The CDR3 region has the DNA TGCGCCAGCAGCGAAGGACAGCTTAATGAAAAACTGTTTTTT. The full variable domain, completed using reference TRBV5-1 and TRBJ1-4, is KAGVTQTPRYLIKTRGQQVTLSCSPISGHRSVSWYQQTPGQGLQFLFEYFSETQRNKGNFPGRFSGRQFSNSRSEMNVSTLELGDSALYLCASSEGQLNEKLFFGSGTQLSVL.

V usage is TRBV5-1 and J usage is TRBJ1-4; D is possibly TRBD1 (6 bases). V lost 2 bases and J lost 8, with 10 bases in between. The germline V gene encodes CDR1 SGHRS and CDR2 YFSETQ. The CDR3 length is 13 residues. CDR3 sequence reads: CASSLQGGEKLFF. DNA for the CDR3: TGCGCCAGCAGCTTACAGGGAGGGGAAAAACTGTTTTTT.

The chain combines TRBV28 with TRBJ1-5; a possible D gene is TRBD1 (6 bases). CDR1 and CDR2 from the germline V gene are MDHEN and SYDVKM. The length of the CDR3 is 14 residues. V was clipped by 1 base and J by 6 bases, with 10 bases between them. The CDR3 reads CASSLFVGAQPQHF. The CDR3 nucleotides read TGTGCCAGCAGTTTATTTGTGGGGGCTCAGCCCCAGCATTTT.

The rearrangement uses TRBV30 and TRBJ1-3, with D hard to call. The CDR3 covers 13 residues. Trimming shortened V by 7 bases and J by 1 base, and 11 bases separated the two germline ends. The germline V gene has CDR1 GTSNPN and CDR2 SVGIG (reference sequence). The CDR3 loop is CALVRESGNTIYF. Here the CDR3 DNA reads TGTGCCTTAGTCCGGGAATCTGGAAACACCATATATTTT.

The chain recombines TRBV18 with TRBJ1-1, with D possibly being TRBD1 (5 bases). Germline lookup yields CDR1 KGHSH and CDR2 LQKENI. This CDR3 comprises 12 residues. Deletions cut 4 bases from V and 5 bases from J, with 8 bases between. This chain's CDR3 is CASSLKGTEAFF. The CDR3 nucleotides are TGTGCCAGCTCACTGAAGGGGACTGAAGCTTTCTTT.

The CDR3: CASSPGSSGNTIYF. CDR3 sequence (DNA): TGTGCCAGCAGCCCCGGGAGCTCTGGAAACACCATATATTTT. V is TRBV7-9 and J is TRBJ1-3, with D uncertain. This CDR3 is built from 14 residues. Per germline, CDR1 SEHNR and CDR2 FQNEAQ (reference sequence). V lost 5 bases, J lost 0 bases, and 8 bases lay in between.